A selection of T cell receptor beta chains follows, all from one sample in a study of chemoradiotherapy in HPV16-positive cancers. Here immunoSEQ multiplex PCR was the method, and the copy in TCRdb shows in-frame clones only, minus some. This sample has 7,500 to 8,000 clones, with around 84% found just once. Sampling was done from a patient who underwent chemoradiotherapy. These TCRs come from a human donor with HPV-associated anogenital cancer. The CDR3 runs from the conserved cysteine through the conserved F or W. The D gene is left open where the match is weak. Clone size is stated in some rows and not others, as once, few, many or a class when expanded.

>TRBD2|-|12|TRBJ2-1|TRBV30
CAGSGIFGEQFF
TGTGCGGGGAGCGGGATTTTTGGCGAGCAGTTCTTC
>TRBD1|-|14|TRBJ1-5|TRBV28
CASSPLQGGQPQHF
TGTGCCAGCAGTCCCCTTCAGGGGGGTCAGCCCCAGCATTTT
>-|-|14|TRBJ1-1|TRBV19
CASLPTGLNTEAFF
TGTGCCAGCCTTCCGACAGGCCTGAACACTGAAGCTTTCTTT
>-|-|11|TRBJ2-7|TRBV10-2
CASGFGTEQYF
TGCGCCAGCGGATTTGGTACCGAGCAGTACTTC
>-|-|14|TRBJ1-2|TRBV7-9
CASSLAAVLYGYTF
TGTGCCAGCAGCTTAGCGGCGGTCCTCTATGGCTACACCTTC
>-|-|15|TRBJ2-1|TRBV7-2
CASSLVQRTYNEQFF
TGTGCCAGCAGCTTAGTTCAGCGGACTTACAATGAGCAGTTCTTC
>TRBD2|-|14|TRBJ2-5|TRBV27
CASSPGQIGTSRHF
TGTGCCAGCAGTCCAGGACAGATCGGGACTAGCCGTCACTTC
>-|-|13|TRBJ2-7|TRBV29-1
CSVAAQYSYEQYF
TGCAGCGTTGCCGCACAGTACTCCTACGAGCAGTACTTC
>-|once|19|TRBJ2-2|TRBV19
CASSIDPPDRYANTGELFF
TGTGCCAGTAGTATAGATCCACCCGACAGGTACGCGAACACCGGGGAGCTGTTTTTT
>-|once|13|TRBJ2-1|TRBV27
CASRLVVRNEQFF
TGTGCCAGCAGACTAGTGGTAAGGAATGAGCAGTTCTTC
>-|-|14|TRBJ2-3|TRBV5-1
CASSLAGFLDTQYF
TGCGCCAGCAGCTTGGCTGGCTTCTTAGATACGCAGTATTTT
>TRBD1|once|14|TRBJ1-1|TRBV7-9
CASSFPGQGEEAFF
TGTGCCAGCAGCTTTCCGGGACAGGGTGAGGAAGCTTTCTTT
>TRBD1|-|20|TRBJ1-5|TRBV27
CASSFRGRDREGRSNQPQHF
TGTGCCAGCAGTTTCCGGGGCCGGGACAGGGAAGGAAGAAGCAATCAGCCCCAGCATTTT
>-|-|15|TRBJ1-4|TRBV27
CASSLSLGGNEKLFF
TGTGCCAGCAGTTTATCGCTCGGGGGCAACGAAAAACTGTTTTTT
>-|-|13|TRBJ2-7|TRBV10-1
CATPLRGPYEQYF
TGCGCCACCCCCCTGCGGGGCCCCTACGAGCAGTACTTC
>TRBD1|-|17|TRBJ2-7|TRBV11-2
CASSLEILGTGDYEQYF
TGTGCCAGCAGCTTAGAGATCCTCGGGACAGGGGATTACGAGCAGTACTTC
>TRBD1|-|15|TRBJ2-5|TRBV10-3
CAISESQGDQETQYF
TGTGCCATCAGTGAGTCCCAGGGGGATCAAGAGACCCAGTACTTC
>TRBD1|-|15|TRBJ2-1|TRBV28
CASSPPGTGHNEQFF
TGTGCCAGCAGTCCTCCCGGGACAGGGCACAATGAGCAGTTCTTC
>TRBD2|-|14|TRBJ2-5|TRBV27
CASSLGTRGETQYF
TGTGCCAGCAGTTTGGGGACGCGGGGGGAGACCCAGTACTTC
>-|-|14|TRBJ2-3|TRBV4-1
CASSQDLATDTQYF
TGCGCCAGCAGCCAAGATTTGGCCACAGATACGCAGTATTTT